The clone carrying this T cell receptor (beta chain) was seen more than once but under ten times. The antigen is undetermined. Trimming took off 8 bases at V and 9 bases at J, with 11 bases between the two ends. CDR3 size: 11 residues. CDR1 MNHNS and CDR2 SASEGT come from the germline V gene. Via CD45RO/CCR7/CD25/CD127/CD95/CD27, cells of the CD4+ naive, central memory, regulatory and stem cell-like memory subsets were sorted. This entry is derived from a study of beta chain features in type 1 diabetes. Background on the study: Patients did not differ from healthy donors in age, gender or cell yield. General observations from the study: Individuals with type 1 diabetes displayed fewer insertions and more deletions at VDJ junctions. Significant though moderate, a shortening of TCRB CDR3s appeared in all four CD4+ subsets of Type 1 diabetes patients.

Every bit of the isolated RNA underwent reverse transcription, so sequencing read expressed TCRB transcripts. The method was immunoSEQ multiplex PCR; TCRdb's version includes in-frame clones alone and lacks a portion of them. Of 150,000 or so clones listed, roughly 10% are singletons. The sequence was obtained from a woman aged 35 to 49 in good health. The genes are TRBV6-1 and TRBJ2-1; D may be TRBD1 (6 bases). The sample was central memory CD4+ T cells from blood. The CDR3 protein is CASSGEFEQFF. The CDR3 DNA is TGTGCCAGCTCAGGGGAGTTTGAGCAGTTCTTC.